Following are 12 T cell receptor beta chains from one sample sequenced in a study of T-cell reconstitution after alpha-beta-depleted transplantation in children. The TCRbeta library incorporated unique molecular identifiers. MiXCR, run by TCRdb on the PCR reads, gives a single entry per CDR3 protein. The sample includes 130,000 to 150,000 distinct CDR3 sequences, 8.8% of them seen just once. Specimen: PBMCs, mostly from graft donor cells, collected 180 days after TCRalphabeta/CD19-depleted stem cell transplant. Receptor source: a female patient between 2 and 10 years old who had a stem cell transplant for congenital amegakaryocytic thrombocytopenia, so the T cells may come from the graft donor.

This chain connects TRBV27 to TRBJ2-4; 7 bases line up with TRBD1. The CDR3 is 14 amino acids. Germline CDR1 MNHEY, CDR2 SMNVEV (reference sequence). The trim removed 6 bases at V and 1 base at J, leaving 3 bases unmatched. CDR3 sequence reads: CASRLQGAKNIQYF. The CDR3 region has the DNA TGTGCCAGCAGACTACAGGGGGCCAAAAACATTCAGTACTTC.

Many counts were recorded for this clonotype. The chain couples TRBV20-1 to TRBJ2-4, with 9 bases lining up with TRBD1. V trimming: 5 bases; J trimming: 9 bases; junction bases outside the gene matches: 5. This CDR3 comprises 12 residues. Germline-derived CDR1 and CDR2 are DFQATT and SNEGSKA (reference sequence). The CDR3 spells CSAGDRVSIQYF. The CDR3 DNA reads TGCAGTGCTGGGGACAGGGTTTCCATTCAGTACTTC.

This clonotype showed up many times. The chain is built from TRBV20-1 and TRBJ1-1; TRBD1 is a possible D gene (5 bases). CDR1 and CDR2 from the germline V gene are DFQATT and SNEGSKA (reference sequence). V was cut by 3 bases and J by 5 bases, with 13 bases left in between. CDR3 length: 13 residues. The CDR3 nucleotides are TGCAGTGCTAGCTGGGCCGGGACTACTGAAGCTTTCTTT. This gives the protein CSASWAGTTEAFF.

With regard to this clonotype: Just one base apart from a much larger clone, this may be a read error. V and J are TRBV5-1 and TRBJ2-1, with 9 nucleotides matching TRBD2. J lost 10 bases, V lost 6 bases, and 11 bases had no gene match. Per germline, CDR1 SGHRS and CDR2 YFSETQ. This CDR3 is built from 14 residues. The CDR3 nucleotides are TGCGCCAGCATCCAAGTCGTTACTAGCGGGGAGCAGTTCTTC. Translated, it gives CASIQVVTSGEQFF. Based on the CDR3 plus reference TRBV5-1 and TRBJ2-1, the full variable domain is KAGVTQTPRYLIKTRGQQVTLSCSPISGHRSVSWYQQTPGQGLQFLFEYFSETQRNKGNFPGRFSGRQFSNSRSEMNVSTLELGDSALYLCASIQVVTSGEQFFGPGTRLTVL.

This clonotype was picked up many times. The conserved final phenylalanine or tryptophan is absent from the CDR3, which likely points to a read error. The DNA is left out, because the CDR3 cannot be placed on it with certainty; the CDR3 is given as TCRdb lists it. J is TRBJ1-2 and V is TRBV3-1; the table's D call of TRBD1 was not tested on the DNA. The CDR3 region is 13 residues in length, termini included. In germline, CDR1 is LGHDT, CDR2 YNNKEL (reference sequence). The CDR3 loop is CASSQVRTGTPVV.

This clonotype occurred many times. The chain links TRBV10-2 to TRBJ2-2; no clear D. V lost 6 bases and J 2 bases, leaving 10 bases between the germline ends. Germline-derived CDR1 and CDR2 are WSHSY and SAAADI. This CDR3 is 14 amino acids long. The CDR3 nucleotides read TGCGCCAGCAGCGCCGGGCCAAACACCGGGGAGCTGTTTTTT. It translates to CASSAGPNTGELFF.

In this sample, this clonotype turned up many times. This chain links TRBV5-1 with TRBJ2-7; D uncertain. There are 14 residues in the CDR3. The V end lost 1 base, the J end lost 2 bases, and 10 bases lay between the germline ends. Germline CDR1 is SGHRS and CDR2 is YFSETQ. This CDR3 is CASSLNGFTYEQYF. CDR3 DNA sequence: TGCGCCAGCAGCTTGAACGGGTTCACCTACGAGCAGTACTTC.

This chain joins TRBV20-1 and TRBJ1-6, with D hard to call. CDR3 size: 13 residues. The ends were cut back, 4 bases at V and 7 bases at J, with 11 bases in the middle. The germline V gene encodes CDR1 DFQATT and CDR2 SNEGSKA (reference sequence). In DNA, the CDR3 is TGCAGTGCTAACGACGGGAGGAATTCACCCCTCCACTTT. As protein: CSANDGRNSPLHF.

The rearrangement links TRBV19 to TRBJ2-7; D gene uncertain. The V gene's germline CDR1 is LNHDA and CDR2 SQIVND (reference sequence). Trimming shortened V by 1 base and J by 0 bases, and 10 bases separated the two germline ends. The CDR3 is 15 residues long. The CDR3 reads CASSIAPEGSYEQYF. The DNA for the CDR3 is TGTGCCAGTAGTATAGCCCCCGAAGGCTCCTACGAGCAGTACTTC.

The table lists this clonotype with many counts. The chain recombines TRBV29-1 with TRBJ2-7, with D perhaps matching TRBD1 (6 bases). CDR3 length equals 12 residues. V lost 6 bases and J lost 0, with 9 bases in between. The germline CDR1 and CDR2 sequences are SQVTM and ANQGSEA. The CDR3 DNA follows: TGCAGCGTGAAGACAGGCTCCTACGAGCAGTACTTC. This translates into CSVKTGSYEQYF.

The J gene is TRBJ1-2, the V gene TRBV20-1; the match to TRBD1 covers 10 bases. The CDR3 runs 13 residues. CDR1 and CDR2 (germline): DFQATT, SNEGSKA (reference sequence). V gave up 1 base and J gave up 9 bases; unmatched junction bases: 5. CDR3 DNA sequence: TGCAGTGCTAGAGGGGGACAGGGGAAGAGCTACACCTTC. Translated: CSARGGQGKSYTF.

V is TRBV4-2 and J is TRBJ2-5, with D possibly TRBD2 on 5 matching bases. CDR3 length: 15 amino acids. Germline V gives CDR1 LGHNA, CDR2 YNFKEQ. V lost 5 bases and J lost 5, with 18 bases in between. The CDR3 region is CASSTARTGHETQYF. CDR3 in DNA: TGTGCCAGCAGCACGGCTAGGACTGGTCATGAGACCCAGTACTTC.